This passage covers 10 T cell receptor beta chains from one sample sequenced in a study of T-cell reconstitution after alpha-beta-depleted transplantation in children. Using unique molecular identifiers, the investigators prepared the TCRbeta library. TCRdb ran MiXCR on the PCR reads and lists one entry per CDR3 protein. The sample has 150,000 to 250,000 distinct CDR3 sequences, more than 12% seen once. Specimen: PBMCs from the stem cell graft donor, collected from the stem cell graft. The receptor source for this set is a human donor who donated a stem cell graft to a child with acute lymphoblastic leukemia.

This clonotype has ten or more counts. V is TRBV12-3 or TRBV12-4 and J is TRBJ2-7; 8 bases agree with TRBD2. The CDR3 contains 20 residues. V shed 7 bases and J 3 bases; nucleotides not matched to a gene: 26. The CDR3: CASTPWGRAGDVPGRYEQYF. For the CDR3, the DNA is TGTGCCAGCACCCCTTGGGGGAGAGCGGGAGACGTCCCGGGGCGCTACGAGCAGTACTTC.

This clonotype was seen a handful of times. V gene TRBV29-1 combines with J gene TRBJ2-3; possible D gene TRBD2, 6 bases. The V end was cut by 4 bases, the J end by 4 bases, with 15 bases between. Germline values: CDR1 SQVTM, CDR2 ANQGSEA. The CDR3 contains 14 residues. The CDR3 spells CSVVRGGSADTQYF. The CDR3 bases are TGCAGCGTTGTACGTGGGGGGAGCGCAGATACGCAGTATTTT.

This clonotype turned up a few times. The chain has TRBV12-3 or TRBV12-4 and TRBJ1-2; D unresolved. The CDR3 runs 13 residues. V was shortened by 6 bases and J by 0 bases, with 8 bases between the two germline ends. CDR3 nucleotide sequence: TGTGCCAGCAGCCTAACATCTAACTATGGCTACACCTTC. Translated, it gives CASSLTSNYGYTF.

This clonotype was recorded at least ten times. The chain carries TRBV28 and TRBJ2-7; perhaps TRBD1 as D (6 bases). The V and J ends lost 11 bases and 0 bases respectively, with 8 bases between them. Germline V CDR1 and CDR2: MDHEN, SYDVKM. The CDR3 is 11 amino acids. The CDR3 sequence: CAADSSYEQYF. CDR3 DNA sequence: TGTGCCGCGGACAGCTCCTACGAGCAGTACTTC.

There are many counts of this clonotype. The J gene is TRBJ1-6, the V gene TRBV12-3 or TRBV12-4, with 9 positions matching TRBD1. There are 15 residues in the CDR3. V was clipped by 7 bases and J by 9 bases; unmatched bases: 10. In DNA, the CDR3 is TGTGCCAGCACCCGGGGACAGGGTGGGAGTTCACCCCTCCACTTT. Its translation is CASTRGQGGSSPLHF.

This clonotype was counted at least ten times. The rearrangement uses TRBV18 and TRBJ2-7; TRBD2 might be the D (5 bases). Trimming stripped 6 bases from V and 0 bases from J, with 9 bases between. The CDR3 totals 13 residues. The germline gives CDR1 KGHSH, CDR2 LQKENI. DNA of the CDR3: TGTGCCAGCTCCCCTGGGAGCTCCTACGAGCAGTACTTC. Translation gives CASSPGSSYEQYF.

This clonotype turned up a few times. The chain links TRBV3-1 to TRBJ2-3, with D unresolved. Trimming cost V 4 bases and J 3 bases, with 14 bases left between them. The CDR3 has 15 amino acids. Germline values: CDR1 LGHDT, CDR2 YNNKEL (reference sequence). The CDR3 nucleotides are TGTGCCAGCAGCCCCCCGTCAGCAATGACAGATACGCAGTATTTT. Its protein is CASSPPSAMTDTQYF.

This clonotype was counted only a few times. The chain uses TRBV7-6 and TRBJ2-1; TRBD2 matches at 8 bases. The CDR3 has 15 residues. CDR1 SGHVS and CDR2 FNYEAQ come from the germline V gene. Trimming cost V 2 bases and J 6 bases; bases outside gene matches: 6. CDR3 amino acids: CASSLPSGWVNEQFF. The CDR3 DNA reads TGTGCCAGCAGCTTACCTAGCGGGTGGGTCAATGAGCAGTTCTTC.

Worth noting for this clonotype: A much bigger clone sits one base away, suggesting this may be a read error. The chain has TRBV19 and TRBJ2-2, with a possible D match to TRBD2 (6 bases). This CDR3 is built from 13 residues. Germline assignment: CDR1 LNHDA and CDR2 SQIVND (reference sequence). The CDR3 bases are TGTGCCAGTAGTACTGAGCTAGGCGGGGAGCGGTTTTTT. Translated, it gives CASSTELGGERFF. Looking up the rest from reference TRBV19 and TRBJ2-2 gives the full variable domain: DGGITQSPKYLFRKEGQNVTLSCEQNLNHDAMYWYRQDPGQGLRLIYYSQIVNDFQKGDIAEGYSVSREKKESFPLTVTSAQKNPTAFYLCASSTELGGERFFGEGSRLTVL.

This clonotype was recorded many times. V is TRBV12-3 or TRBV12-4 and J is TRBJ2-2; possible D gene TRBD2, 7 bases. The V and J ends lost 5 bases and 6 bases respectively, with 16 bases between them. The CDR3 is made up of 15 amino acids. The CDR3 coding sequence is TGTGCCAGCAGTCTTAGGCGGGGGCCCGCCGGGGAGCTGTTTTTT. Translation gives CASSLRRGPAGELFF.